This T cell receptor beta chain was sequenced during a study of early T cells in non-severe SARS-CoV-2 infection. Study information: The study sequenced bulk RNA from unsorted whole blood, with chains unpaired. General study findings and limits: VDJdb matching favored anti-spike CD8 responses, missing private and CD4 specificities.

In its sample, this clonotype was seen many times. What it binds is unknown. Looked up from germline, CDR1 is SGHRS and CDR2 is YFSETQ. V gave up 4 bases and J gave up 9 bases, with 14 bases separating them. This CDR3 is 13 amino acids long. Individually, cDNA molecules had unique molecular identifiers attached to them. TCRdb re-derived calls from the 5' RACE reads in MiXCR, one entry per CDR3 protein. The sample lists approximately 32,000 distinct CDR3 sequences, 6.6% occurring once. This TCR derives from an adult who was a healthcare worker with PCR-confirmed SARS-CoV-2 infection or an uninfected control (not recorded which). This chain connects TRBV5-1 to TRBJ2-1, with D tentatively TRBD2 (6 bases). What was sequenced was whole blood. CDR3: CASSIWDFREQFF. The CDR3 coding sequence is TGCGCCAGCAGCATCTGGGACTTTCGTGAGCAGTTCTTC.